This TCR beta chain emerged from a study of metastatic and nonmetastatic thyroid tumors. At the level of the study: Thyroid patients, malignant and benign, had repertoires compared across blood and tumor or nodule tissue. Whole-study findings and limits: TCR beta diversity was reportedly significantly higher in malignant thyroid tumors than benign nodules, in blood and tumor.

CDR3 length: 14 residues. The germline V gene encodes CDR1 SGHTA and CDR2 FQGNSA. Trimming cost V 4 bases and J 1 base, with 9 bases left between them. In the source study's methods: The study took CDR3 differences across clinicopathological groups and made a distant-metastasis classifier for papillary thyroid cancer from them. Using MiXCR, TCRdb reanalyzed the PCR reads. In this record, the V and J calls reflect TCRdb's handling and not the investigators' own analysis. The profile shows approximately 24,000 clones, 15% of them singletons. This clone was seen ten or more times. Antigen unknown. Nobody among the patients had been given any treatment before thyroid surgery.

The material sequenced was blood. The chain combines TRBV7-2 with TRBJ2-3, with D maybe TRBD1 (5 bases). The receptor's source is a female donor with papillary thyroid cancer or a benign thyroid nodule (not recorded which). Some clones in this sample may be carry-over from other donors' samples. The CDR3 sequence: CASSSQGGTDTQYF. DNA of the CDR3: TGTGCCAGCAGCTCTCAAGGGGGCACAGATACGCAGTATTTT. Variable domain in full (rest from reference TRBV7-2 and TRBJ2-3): GAGVSQSPSNKVTEKGKDVELRCDPISGHTALYWYRQSLGQGLEFLIYFQGNSAPDKSGLPSDRFSAERTGGSVSTLTIQRTQQEDSAVYLCASSSQGGTDTQYFGPGTRLTVL.